This T cell receptor (beta chain) comes out of a study of beta chain features in type 1 diabetes. Sorting with CD45RO/CCR7/CD25/CD127/CD95/CD27 yielded naive, central memory, regulatory and stem-like memory CD4+ cells. This clone occurred a few times. Expressed TCRB transcripts were sequenced, since all the RNA that had been isolated was reverse transcribed. Profiled with immunoSEQ multiplex PCR; TCRdb holds only in-frame clones, not every one. The sample includes about 220,000 clones, approximately 10% of them seen just once. V lost 7 bases to trimming and J lost 0 bases, with 10 bases between them. This CDR3 has 14 residues. Per the germline V gene, CDR1 is SNHLY and CDR2 is FYNNEI.

Sequencing input: central memory CD4+ T cells from blood. The sequence was obtained from a man aged 18 to 35 in good health. The rearrangement links TRBV2 to TRBJ2-4, with a tentative D call TRBD1 (6 bases). The CDR3 loop is CASIRTVAKNIQYF. DNA of the CDR3: TGTGCCAGCATCCGGACAGTAGCCAAAAACATTCAGTACTTC. Combining the CDR3 with reference TRBV2 and TRBJ2-4 gives the whole variable domain EPEVTQTPSHQVTQMGQEVILRCVPISNHLYFYWYRQILGQKVEFLVSFYNNEISEKSEIFDDQFSVERPDGSNFTLKIRSTKLEDSAMYFCASIRTVAKNIQYFGAGTRLSVL.